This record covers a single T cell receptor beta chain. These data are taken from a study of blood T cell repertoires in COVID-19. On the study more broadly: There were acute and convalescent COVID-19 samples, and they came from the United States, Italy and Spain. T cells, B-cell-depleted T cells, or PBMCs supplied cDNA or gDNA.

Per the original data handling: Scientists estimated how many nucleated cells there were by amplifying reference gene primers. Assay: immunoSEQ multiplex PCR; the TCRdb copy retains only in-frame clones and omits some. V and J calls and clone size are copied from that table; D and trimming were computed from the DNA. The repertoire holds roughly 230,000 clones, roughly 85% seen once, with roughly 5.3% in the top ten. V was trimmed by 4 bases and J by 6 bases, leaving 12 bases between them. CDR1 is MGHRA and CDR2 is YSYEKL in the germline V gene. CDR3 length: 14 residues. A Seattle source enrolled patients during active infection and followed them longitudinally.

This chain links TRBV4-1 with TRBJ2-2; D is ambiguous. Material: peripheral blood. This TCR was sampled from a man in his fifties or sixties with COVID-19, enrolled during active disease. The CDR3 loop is CASSLGQVSGELFF. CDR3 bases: TGCGCCAGCAGCCTCGGTCAAGTGTCCGGGGAGCTGTTTTTT.